The 20 T cell receptor beta chains below were found in one sample sequenced in a study of blood T cell repertoires in COVID-19. Generated by immunoSEQ multiplex PCR, the TCRdb table keeps only in-frame clones and is missing some. The sample holds some 240,000 clones; 90% to 95% are singletons and the top ten take over 0.75%. The specimen was peripheral blood. These receptors were taken from a man aged 60 to 75 with COVID-19, enrolled during active disease.

V and J are TRBV5-1 and TRBJ1-1, with D possibly being TRBD1 (6 bases). CDR3 length: 16 amino acids. V lost 4 bases and J lost 4, with 20 bases in between. Germline loops: CDR1 SGHRS, CDR2 YFSETQ. The CDR3 DNA sequence: TGCGCCAGCAGCCCCCTAAGTCGGGGGGCGGGCACTGAAGCTTTCTTT. This sequence encodes CASSPLSRGAGTEAFF. The full variable domain, its missing parts supplied by reference TRBV5-1 and TRBJ1-1, is KAGVTQTPRYLIKTRGQQVTLSCSPISGHRSVSWYQQTPGQGLQFLFEYFSETQRNKGNFPGRFSGRQFSNSRSEMNVSTLELGDSALYLCASSPLSRGAGTEAFFGQGTRLTVV.

V gene TRBV6-5 combines with J gene TRBJ1-2; D is perhaps TRBD1 (5 bases). CDR1 and CDR2 from the germline V gene are MNHEY and SVGAGI. The germline V and J ends were trimmed by 5 bases and 0 bases, with 10 bases remaining between them. CDR3 size: 14 residues. This CDR3 is CASSSDSPNYGYTF. As DNA, the CDR3 is TGTGCCAGCAGTAGCGACAGCCCTAACTATGGCTACACCTTC.

The chain carries TRBV6-5 and TRBJ2-5; D not resolved. This CDR3 is 12 amino acids long. V lost 0 bases and J 5 bases, leaving 4 bases between the germline ends. CDR1 and CDR2 (germline): MNHEY, SVGAGI. DNA for the CDR3: TGTGCCAGCAGTTACTCGAGGGAGACCCAGTACTTC. Translating it yields CASSYSRETQYF.

This sequence joins TRBV3-1 (or the pseudogene TRBV3-2) and TRBJ2-1; D not certain. V lost 1 base, J lost 2 bases, and 6 bases lay in between. Germline V gene lookup returns CDR1 LGHDT and CDR2 YNNKEL (reference sequence). The CDR3 runs to 14 residues. CDR3 in DNA: TGTGCCAGCAGCCAAGCAACAGCCTACAATGAGCAGTTCTTC. Its translation: CASSQATAYNEQFF.

The chain links TRBV9 to TRBJ2-1; D is unresolved. CDR1 and CDR2 from the germline V gene are SGDLS and YYNGEE. CDR3 size: 14 residues. The V end lost 0 bases, the J end lost 6 bases, and 10 bases lay between the germline ends. The CDR3 sequence: CASSVGSQVNEQFF. The CDR3 DNA reads TGTGCCAGCAGCGTAGGGTCCCAGGTCAATGAGCAGTTCTTC.

This clone was detected only once. The rearrangement links TRBV7-9 to TRBJ2-5; TRBD1 aligns across 9 bases. The CDR3 extends over 16 amino acids. With 8 bases clipped from V and 5 bases from J, the junction kept 15 bases outside the gene matches. CDR1 and CDR2 (germline): SEHNR, FQNEAQ (reference sequence). The CDR3, as DNA: TGTGCCAGCGGTTCGGGACAGGGCCGATCCGGTGAGACCCAGTACTTC. Encoded protein: CASGSGQGRSGETQYF. Looking up the rest from reference TRBV7-9 and TRBJ2-5 gives the full variable domain: DTGVSQNPRHKITKRGQNVTFRCDPISEHNRLYWYRQTLGQGPEFLTYFQNEAQLEKSRLLSDRFSAERPKGSFSTLEIQRTEQGDSAMYLCASGSGQGRSGETQYFGPGTRLLVL.

The V gene is TRBV18, the J gene TRBJ2-7; 10 bases line up with TRBD1. Germline-derived CDR1 and CDR2 are KGHSH and LQKENI. V shed 4 bases and J 3 bases; nucleotides not matched to a gene: 3. The CDR3 length is 14 residues. The chain's CDR3 is CASSQTGGYYEQYF. The CDR3 DNA reads as TGTGCCAGCTCACAGACAGGGGGCTACTACGAGCAGTACTTC.

The chain couples TRBV18 to TRBJ1-2; D ambiguous. V dropped 3 bases and J dropped 1 base, with 12 bases sitting between them. The CDR3 extends over 15 amino acids. Per the germline V gene, CDR1 is KGHSH and CDR2 is LQKENI. The CDR3, as DNA: TGTGCCAGCTCACCTATCCCGGAGGTTAACTATGGCTACACCTTC. Its protein is CASSPIPEVNYGYTF. Complete variable domain (other parts from reference TRBV18 and TRBJ1-2): NAGVMQNPRHLVRRRGQEARLRCSPMKGHSHVYWYRQLPEEGLKFMVYLQKENIIDESGMPKERFSAEFPKEGPSILRIQQVVRGDSAAYFCASSPIPEVNYGYTFGSGTRLTVV.

The chain employs TRBV12-5 and TRBJ1-3; TRBD1 agrees at 8 bases. V shed 3 bases and J 4 bases; nucleotides not matched to a gene: 11. The CDR3 contains 17 residues. Germline V gene data show CDR1 as LGHNT and CDR2 as FRNRAP. The DNA of the CDR3 is TGTGCTAGTGGTTTAAAGGGTTGGACAGGGTCCGGAAACACCATATATTTT. Translation gives CASGLKGWTGSGNTIYF.

The chain links TRBV27 to TRBJ2-3, with 8 bases that match TRBD2. Germline CDR1 reads MNHEY; CDR2 reads SMNVEV (reference sequence). The CDR3 consists of 15 residues. V dropped 4 bases and J dropped 1; count of bases not matched to a gene: 4. The CDR3 DNA is TGTGCCAGCAGTTACGGGGGGGCCGGCACAGATACGCAGTATTTT. This encodes CASSYGGAGTDTQYF.

This sequence joins TRBV5-1 and TRBJ1-5, with D possibly matching TRBD1 (6 bases). V shed 0 bases and J shed 0 bases, with 7 bases lying between them. CDR3 length equals 15 residues. The germline V gene encodes CDR1 SGHRS and CDR2 YFSETQ. The CDR3 here is CASSLDRASNQPQHF. Written as DNA, the CDR3 is TGCGCCAGCAGCTTGGACAGGGCTAGCAATCAGCCCCAGCATTTT.

This clone was recorded once. The chain recombines TRBV4-3 with TRBJ2-3; no reliable D call. The CDR3 spans 16 residues. Trimming took 1 base from V and 3 from J, leaving 14 bases between them. CDR1 and CDR2 (germline): LGHNA, YSLEER. The CDR3 DNA sequence: TGCGCCAGCAGCCAAGGTACGATCCCGGAGACAGATACGCAGTATTTT. As protein: CASSQGTIPETDTQYF.

Details on this clone: Other DNA variants within this sample encode the same CDR3. This chain connects TRBV29-1 to TRBJ1-1, with TRBD1 matching over 7 bases. The CDR3 covers 13 residues. Trimming took 2 bases from V and 2 from J; bases not matched to a gene: 2. The germline CDR1 and CDR2 sequences are SQVTM and ANQGSEA. The chain's CDR3 is CSVEQGGNTEAFF. The CDR3 DNA reads as TGCAGCGTTGAACAGGGGGGAAACACTGAAGCTTTCTTT.

The chain has TRBV30 and TRBJ2-1; possible D gene TRBD1, 6 bases. V lost 0 bases and J 10 bases, leaving 13 bases between the germline ends. Per germline, CDR1 GTSNPN and CDR2 SVGIG (reference sequence). The CDR3 covers 13 residues. The CDR3 DNA reads TGTGCCTGGAGTGTAATGGACAGACTCGAGCAGTTCTTC. Translating it yields CAWSVMDRLEQFF.

The rearrangement uses TRBV19 and TRBJ2-2, with 8 nucleotides matching TRBD1. The CDR3 contains 13 residues. CDR1 and CDR2 (germline): LNHDA, SQIVND (reference sequence). The ends lost 5 bases at V and 6 bases at J; junction bases unmatched: 2. Written as DNA, the CDR3 is TGTGCCAGTAGTTCAGGGGGCGCCGGGGAGCTGTTTTTT. The encoded protein is CASSSGGAGELFF. The full variable domain, completed using reference TRBV19 and TRBJ2-2, is DGGITQSPKYLFRKEGQNVTLSCEQNLNHDAMYWYRQDPGQGLRLIYYSQIVNDFQKGDIAEGYSVSREKKESFPLTVTSAQKNPTAFYLCASSSGGAGELFFGEGSRLTVL.

The chain couples TRBV3-1 (or the pseudogene TRBV3-2) to TRBJ2-3, with 14 bases fitting TRBD2. The CDR3 has 18 amino acids. The germline V gene encodes CDR1 LGHDT and CDR2 YNNKEL (reference sequence). V shed 4 bases, J shed 6 bases, and the junction held 12 bases outside the gene matches. The CDR3 spells CASSPTPGLAGAGDTQYF. For the CDR3, the DNA is TGTGCCAGCAGCCCGACTCCGGGACTAGCGGGAGCCGGGGATACGCAGTATTTT.

This clone was seen more than once but under ten times. V and J are TRBV29-1 and TRBJ1-3; D call uncertain. Germline-derived CDR1 and CDR2 are SQVTM and ANQGSEA. Trimming took 3 bases from V and 0 from J, leaving 9 bases between them. The CDR3 sequence is 14 residues long. CDR3 bases: TGCAGCGTTGACGTGGGGAGCTCTGGAAACACCATATATTTT. It translates to CSVDVGSSGNTIYF.

The chain carries TRBV19 and TRBJ1-2, with TRBD1 matching 8 bases. Germline V lookup: CDR1 LNHDA, CDR2 SQIVND (reference sequence). This CDR3 spans 19 amino acids. V lost 0 bases and J lost 4; bases outside the gene matches: 16. The DNA of the CDR3 is TGTGCCAGTAGTATAGATTACCGGGACAGGAGACCCCCCCTCTATGGCTACACCTTC. Amino acids: CASSIDYRDRRPPLYGYTF. Full variable domain (outside the CDR3, taken from reference TRBV19 and TRBJ1-2): DGGITQSPKYLFRKEGQNVTLSCEQNLNHDAMYWYRQDPGQGLRLIYYSQIVNDFQKGDIAEGYSVSREKKESFPLTVTSAQKNPTAFYLCASSIDYRDRRPPLYGYTFGSGTRLTVV.

This clone was recorded once. The rearrangement joins TRBV5-1 to TRBJ2-3; the D gene is possibly TRBD1 (6 bases). Trimming shortened V by 5 bases and J by 0 bases, and 10 bases separated the two germline ends. The CDR3 loop spans 14 amino acids. Per the germline V gene, CDR1 is SGHRS and CDR2 is YFSETQ. The DNA for the CDR3 is TGCGCCAGCAGAAGGGACACTAGCACAGATACGCAGTATTTT. It is translated as CASRRDTSTDTQYF.

The rearrangement links TRBV11-2 to TRBJ2-7, with 7 bases aligning to TRBD1. The CDR3 totals 13 residues. V was clipped by 4 bases and J by 3 bases; unmatched bases: 3. Germline lookup yields CDR1 SGHAT and CDR2 FQNNGV. The CDR3 loop reads CASSSGQIYEQYF. As DNA, the CDR3 is TGTGCCAGCAGCTCGGGACAGATCTACGAGCAGTACTTC.